The TCR beta chain under discussion was sequenced for a study of Graves' ophthalmopathy and Graves' hyperthyroidism. General study points: The majority of expanded thyroid clonotypes above 0.001 frequency also occurred in blood.

Other autoimmune disease, uncontrolled infection, pregnancy and lactation led to exclusion. Reliance was placed on clinical symptoms, serum thyroxine, TRAb, thyroid ultrasound and orbital computed tomography for diagnosis. The PBMCs were taken from around 10 ml of fresh peripheral blood. The CDR3 loop spans 15 amino acids. CDR1 and CDR2 from the germline V gene are MNHNS and SASEGT. The V gene lost 7 bases and the J gene lost 2 bases, with 17 bases spanning the gap. The study amplified TCR beta CDR3 regions using RNA transcripts. Scientists carried out first-round RT-PCR using HTBI primers and then a second-round multiplex PCR. MiXCR, run by TCRdb on the multiplex PCR reads, gives a single entry per CDR3 protein. In the table there are approximately 160,000 distinct CDR3 sequences, roughly two fifths of which are singletons. Comments on this clonotype: Its matching antigen is unknown.

The clonotype comes from a young man with Graves' ophthalmopathy. Material: peripheral blood. This chain connects TRBV6-1 to TRBJ1-1, with D maybe TRBD1 (5 bases). In nucleotides, the CDR3 is TGTGCCAGCAAGGGAGGGGAGGGGTCAAACACTGAAGCTTTCTTT. Its translation: CASKGGEGSNTEAFF.